This T cell receptor (beta chain) was observed in a study of blood T cell repertoires in COVID-19. Background on the study: The United States, Italy and Spain provided the acute and convalescent COVID-19 samples. In each case, the material was cDNA or gDNA derived from T cells, B-cell-depleted T cells, or PBMCs.

Under the authors' procedure: It was from reference gene primer amplification that nucleated cell counts were estimated. TCRdb keeps only in-frame clones here, not all; method: immunoSEQ multiplex PCR. The V and J calls and the clone size are those of that table, but D and trimming were determined from the DNA. The sample has some 370,000 clones; 80% to 90% are singletons. This clone was seen once. Trimming left V 6 bases short and J 3 bases short, with 14 bases between. The germline gives CDR1 MNHEY, CDR2 SVGEGT. CDR3 size: 14 residues. This chain links TRBV6-2 or TRBV6-3 with TRBJ1-1, with D unresolved. This receptor was obtained from a man in his forties with acute or convalescent COVID-19. Sequencing was done on a sample of peripheral blood. CDR3 nucleotides: TGTGCCAGCAGCCACCTACGCGGGGACACTGAAGCTTTCTTT. Protein sequence: CASSHLRGDTEAFF.